The entry that follows covers one T cell receptor (beta chain) sequence. Its antigen is currently unknown. This sample was included in a study of T-cell memory formation after mild COVID-19. Across the study: Each donor largely had its own TCR clusters.

The CDR3 runs 14 residues. The germline CDR1 and CDR2 sequences are SGDLS and YYNGEE. V was pared by 3 bases and J by 2 bases, with 11 bases between. General study points: A second wave expanding day 15 to 37 was CD4+-biased; contracting clones were balanced. Largely, contracting CD4+ clones fell within CM and EM, and contracting CD8+ clones within EMRA.

A 5'RACE reaction primed in the constant segment made cDNA libraries of TCR alpha and TCR beta, and these carried sample barcodes and UMIs. In TCRdb, the 5' RACE reads were re-called with MiXCR into one record per CDR3 protein. This sample carries 110,000 or so distinct CDR3 sequences, 22% of them seen once, and the ten largest clones take 41%. Specimen: PBMCs or a T cell subset sorted from them (not recorded which). The chain recombines TRBV9 with TRBJ1-1; possibly TRBD1 for D (5 bases). The sequence derives from a man aged 18 to 29 who had mild COVID-19 (a few samples of this study predate the infection). Cell type and time point are not known. The CDR3 DNA reads TGTGCCAGCAGCGGCTCAGGGACTAACACTGAAGCTTTCTTT. Residues: CASSGSGTNTEAFF.